The next 16 T cell receptor beta chains were all read from a single sample in a study of cytomegalovirus exposure and HLA in healthy donors. PCR was performed using 60 Vbeta and 13 Jbeta primers. Only in-frame clones appear in the TCRdb table, and some are missing; sequencing was by immunoSEQ multiplex PCR. Of under 140,000 clones detected, just over 75% appear once; the ten largest clones hold about an eighth. The sample comprised PBMCs. The receptors originated from a man in his thirties or forties in good health and CMV-seropositive.

The CDR3 sequence: CASSEQDLNQPQHF. CDR3 in DNA: TGTGCCAGCAGTGAGCAGGATCTTAATCAGCCCCAGCATTTT. The chain links TRBV2 to TRBJ1-5; D gene unclear. Germline CDR1 is SNHLY and CDR2 is FYNNEI. The CDR3 contains 14 residues. The V end was cut by 3 bases, the J end by 4 bases, with 10 bases between.

The rearrangement uses TRBV27 and TRBJ2-7; the match to TRBD1 covers 12 bases. Losses at the gene ends were 0 bases for V and 6 bases for J; bases not matched to a gene: 6. The germline CDR1 and CDR2 sequences are MNHEY and SMNVEV (reference sequence). The CDR3 is 16 residues long. The chain's CDR3 is CASSLSWDRGPGEQYF. The DNA for the CDR3 is TGTGCCAGCAGTTTATCGTGGGACAGGGGGCCGGGCGAGCAGTACTTC.

This chain joins TRBV28 and TRBJ1-1; tentatively, D is TRBD1 (5 bases). The length of the CDR3 is 16 residues. Germline CDR1 reads MDHEN; CDR2 reads SYDVKM. V dropped 3 bases and J dropped 1 base, with 15 bases sitting between them. The chain's CDR3 is CASSFPTGGGNTEAFF. As DNA, the CDR3 is TGTGCCAGCAGTTTCCCCACGGGCGGGGGGAACACTGAAGCTTTCTTT.

The J gene is TRBJ2-3, the V gene TRBV6-6; 10 bases map to TRBD2. Losses at the gene ends were 2 bases for V and 2 bases for J; bases not matched to a gene: 4. Germline loops: CDR1 MNHNY, CDR2 SVGAGI (reference sequence). The CDR3 runs 16 residues. The CDR3 nucleotides are TGTGCCAGCAGTTACGAAGCGGGGGGGCTCACAGATACGCAGTATTTT. Amino acid sequence: CASSYEAGGLTDTQYF.

The chain combines TRBV2 with TRBJ1-3; 11 nucleotides align to TRBD1. The CDR3 covers 17 residues. J lost 4 bases, V lost 1 base, and 6 bases had no gene match. Germline CDR1 and CDR2: SNHLY and FYNNEI. The CDR3 region has the DNA TGTGCCAGCAGTGAAGTAGGACAGGGGGCACGCGGAAACACCATATATTTT. Translating it yields CASSEVGQGARGNTIYF.

The chain combines TRBV19 with TRBJ2-3; 8 bases line up with TRBD2. Germline V lookup: CDR1 LNHDA, CDR2 SQIVND (reference sequence). The CDR3 totals 13 residues. J lost 4 bases, V lost 10 bases, and 7 bases had no gene match. The CDR3 reads CATAGGAPDTQYF. CDR3 nucleotides: TGTGCCACCGCCGGGGGGGCCCCAGATACGCAGTATTTT.

V and J are TRBV5-4 and TRBJ1-6; TRBD1 matches at 8 bases. Germline V lookup: CDR1 SGHNT, CDR2 YYREEE (reference sequence). The length of the CDR3 is 17 residues. Trimming at V came to 5 bases and at J to 4 bases, leaving 11 bases not matched to a gene. CDR3: CASSPGQGGPYNSPLHF. The CDR3 DNA reads as TGTGCCAGCAGTCCCGGACAGGGAGGTCCATATAATTCACCCCTCCACTTT. The full variable domain, with the rest looked up from reference TRBV5-4 and TRBJ1-6, is ETGVTQSPTHLIKTRGQQVTLRCSSQSGHNTVSWYQQALGQGPQFIFQYYREEENGRGNFPPRFSGLQFPNYSSELNVNALELDDSALYLCASSPGQGGPYNSPLHFGNGTRLTVT.

This clone was counted a few times. The CDR3 loop reads CAWSVAGIEQYF. CDR3 nucleotide sequence: TGTGCCTGGAGTGTAGCAGGGATCGAGCAGTACTTC. V gene TRBV30 combines with J gene TRBJ2-7, with D perhaps matching TRBD1 (5 bases). The germline CDR1 and CDR2 sequences are GTSNPN and SVGIG (reference sequence). The V end was cut by 0 bases, the J end by 6 bases, with 9 bases between. The CDR3 runs to 12 residues.

The rearrangement uses TRBV4-3 and TRBJ2-7; 10 nucleotides agree with TRBD2. The junction had 2 bases not matched to a gene; V was cut back by 3 bases and J by 0 bases. The V gene's germline CDR1 is LGHNA and CDR2 YSLEER. The CDR3 has 15 amino acids. CDR3 protein: CASSQGTSVSYEQYF. CDR3 coding DNA: TGCGCCAGCAGCCAGGGGACTAGCGTCTCCTACGAGCAGTACTTC.

This clone was picked up one time. This chain's CDR3 is CASAYGGASIYNEQFF. As DNA, the CDR3 is TGTGCCAGCGCCTACGGGGGGGCCTCCATTTACAATGAGCAGTTCTTC. V usage is TRBV6-6 and J usage is TRBJ2-1; 8 bases align to TRBD2. V gave up 8 bases and J gave up 4 bases; unmatched junction bases: 13. The CDR3 is 16 residues long. Germline CDR1 reads MNHNY; CDR2 reads SVGAGI (reference sequence).

The chain uses TRBV19 and TRBJ1-6, with D perhaps TRBD1 (6 bases). CDR1 LNHDA and CDR2 SQIVND come from the germline V gene (reference sequence). The germline V and J ends were trimmed by 7 bases and 5 bases, with 9 bases remaining between them. The CDR3 sequence is 13 residues long. The chain's CDR3 is CASKGTNNSPLHF. The DNA of the CDR3 is TGTGCCAGTAAAGGGACAAATAATTCACCCCTCCACTTT.

The genes are TRBV5-1 and TRBJ1-1; 7 bases fit TRBD1. Losses at the gene ends were 3 bases for V and 5 bases for J; bases not matched to a gene: 7. The CDR3 length is 14 residues. Looked up from germline, CDR1 is SGHRS and CDR2 is YFSETQ. The CDR3 region is CASSSGQRGTEAFF. For the CDR3, the DNA is TGCGCCAGCAGCTCGGGACAGCGGGGGACTGAAGCTTTCTTT. Drawing the rest from reference TRBV5-1 and TRBJ1-1, the complete variable domain is KAGVTQTPRYLIKTRGQQVTLSCSPISGHRSVSWYQQTPGQGLQFLFEYFSETQRNKGNFPGRFSGRQFSNSRSEMNVSTLELGDSALYLCASSSGQRGTEAFFGQGTRLTVV.

V usage is TRBV4-1 and J usage is TRBJ2-7; TRBD1 matches at 9 bases. The CDR3 runs to 15 residues. Germline assignment: CDR1 MGHRA and CDR2 YSYEKL. V gave up 3 bases and J gave up 0 bases; unmatched junction bases: 3. The DNA of the CDR3 is TGCGCCAGCAGCCAGGGACAGGGTTCCTCCTACGAGCAGTACTTC. It yields the protein CASSQGQGSSYEQYF.

J is TRBJ2-7 and V is TRBV11-2; D is perhaps TRBD1 (6 bases). The CDR3 sequence is 13 residues long. V gave up 3 bases and J gave up 6 bases, with 12 bases separating them. Per the germline V gene, CDR1 is SGHAT and CDR2 is FQNNGV. CDR3 amino acids: CASSLGAVAEQYF. Here the CDR3 DNA reads TGTGCCAGCAGCTTGGGGGCAGTGGCCGAGCAGTACTTC.

This clone was counted once. V and J are TRBV6-1 and TRBJ1-2; D may be TRBD1 (5 bases). Germline loops: CDR1 MNHNS, CDR2 SASEGT. The ends were cut back, 6 bases at V and 3 bases at J, with 17 bases in the middle. The CDR3 runs to 15 residues. The CDR3 DNA is TGTGCCAGCAGCCCTAGGCGGGGGTTGGACTATGGCTACACCTTC. Its translation is CASSPRRGLDYGYTF.

The rearrangement uses TRBV7-8 and TRBJ1-3; D perhaps matches TRBD1 (6 bases). V was pared by 1 base and J by 0 bases, with 10 bases between. The CDR3 is made up of 16 amino acids. Looked up from germline, CDR1 is SGHVS and CDR2 is FQNEAQ. The CDR3 protein is CASSLGGTTSGNTIYF. The DNA of the CDR3 is TGTGCCAGCAGCTTAGGTGGGACAACCTCTGGAAACACCATATATTTT.